Following are 3 T cell receptor beta chains from one sample sequenced in a study of preoperative IRX-2 immunotherapy in early breast cancer. Treatment given: preoperative locoregional IRX-2 cytokine immunotherapy. The table came from immunoSEQ multiplex PCR; TCRdb's copy has only in-frame clones and leaves some out. The sample consists of about 26,000 clones, around 91% of them appearing once. This material was collected from a patient treated with IRX-2 immunotherapy. These TCRs come from a human donor with breast cancer.

The chain joins TRBV30 to TRBJ1-1; maybe TRBD1 (6 bases). Germline CDR1 GTSNPN, CDR2 SVGIG (reference sequence). V was shortened by 6 bases and J by 1 base, with 18 bases between the two germline ends. The CDR3 is 15 residues long. CDR3 nucleotide sequence: TGTGCCTGCAGAAAGGGGGGCCGACCGAACACTGAAGCTTTCTTT. Its protein is CACRKGGRPNTEAFF.

V is TRBV30 and J is TRBJ1-3, with D unresolved. Germline loops: CDR1 GTSNPN, CDR2 SVGIG (reference sequence). This CDR3 contains 11 residues. V gave up 2 bases and J gave up 4 bases, with 3 bases separating them. Written as DNA, the CDR3 is TGTGCCTGGAGTAGAGGAAACACCATATATTTT. This translates into CAWSRGNTIYF. Looking up the rest from reference TRBV30 and TRBJ1-3 gives the full variable domain: SQTIHQWPATLVQPVGSPLSLECTVEGTSNPNLYWYRQAAGRGLQLLFYSVGIGQISSEVPQNLSASRPQDRQFILSSKKLLLSDSGFYLCAWSRGNTIYFGEGSWLTVV.

This clone was detected once. The V gene is TRBV18, the J gene TRBJ1-2, with D tentatively TRBD1 (5 bases). The CDR3 is 13 amino acids. V was trimmed by 6 bases and J by 8 bases, leaving 16 bases between them. The germline V gene has CDR1 KGHSH and CDR2 LQKENI. The CDR3 protein is CASSGGRIMGYTF. CDR3 DNA: TGTGCCAGCTCTGGGGGACGGATTATGGGCTACACCTTC.